This T cell receptor (beta chain) was sequenced for a study of shared clonotypes between healthy human individuals (TCRdb year 2020). Regarding the research as a whole: A couple of women and three men aged 18 to 49 years were included in the cohort. For each donor, CD4 naive and CD4 memory were each run on three plates, CD8 naive on two plates, and CD8 memory on one plate. To estimate repertoire size and how much clonotype sharing occurs between individuals, the study deeply sequenced the blood TCR repertoires of about five healthy adults. Libraries were prepared and TCR repertoires were sequenced by different laboratories using diverse techniques, in order to increase sequencing depth and limit assay-specific biases. Each donor's leukapheresis produced roughly between roughly 0.9 and 8.9 billion PBMCs.

Using the deep immunoSEQ assay, TCR CDR3 regions were amplified from genomic DNA by multiplex PCR. Genomic DNA extracted from each cell subset was distributed evenly over all wells of several immunoSEQ 96-well plates, and each plate served as one replicate. For sorted subsets, approximately 210 ng genomic DNA, equal to about 30,000 T cell genomes, was loaded into each replicate PCR. Purified libraries were quantified with a Qubit 3.0 fluorometer, sized on a Bioanalyzer 2100, and re-quantified with the KAPA Library Quantification kit. A separate single-read 150-cycle Illumina NextSeq 550 flow cell was used to sequence each immunoSEQ 96-well plate. Turning to the authors' computational methods: Because the immunoSEQ output included only junctional sequences and no quality scores, the filtering could not be the same as the filtering used for full-length reads. Sequences were annotated with PyIR, a Python wrapper for IgBLAST v1.9, using IMGT germline references to assign V/J genes and CDR3. Reads were removed for weak V/J assignments (E-value above 1e-6), missing CDR3, stop codons, out-of-frame junctions, or ambiguous translated residues. V3J clonotypes were defined as sequences sharing the same inferred V gene, J gene, and CDR3 amino acid sequence. To compute the percentage overlap between repertoires, the number of shared unique clonotypes was divided by the size of the smaller repertoire. Richness of each repertoire was evaluated using RTK rarefaction, the Chao1 estimator, and Recon v2.1 estimates of unobserved clonotypes. Generation probabilities were computed with OLGA for all TCRbeta clonotypes obtained by the gDNA method from a few donors. The table comes from immuneACCESS by way of TCRdb, which keeps in-frame sequences with V and J called. Part of the clones is missing from these tables; in studies checked, under half for an unresolved V gene and the rest for unknown reasons. The D gene and trimming were derived from the DNA, and the V and J assignments and clone size from that table. The sample table records about 2,500,000 clones; about 92% of these occur just once. The top ten clones comprise under 0.15% of the sample.

This clone was recorded only once. Its recognized antigen is unknown. Base qualities were left out, and no much larger clone turns up one base away. The CDR3 sequence holds 16 residues, the cysteine and phenylalanine included. Left in the record is the CDR3 DNA by itself, 48 bases read in frame from the first base. Taken from the germline V gene, the CDR1 and CDR2 loops are SGHRS and YFSETQ. V gives up 3 bases and J gives up 4 bases, and the segment between their germline ends measures 19 bases. General conclusions and limits of the study: Because the study included a small number of donors, the genetic and exposure-history diversity represented was limited. Based on pairwise subsampling, the degree of clonotype sharing among donors was expected to be affected by sequencing depth. Higher generation probabilities were observed for clonotypes shared by all four sorted-subset donors than for non-shared clonotypes. Sampling was restricted to blood, and TCR repertoires in tissue are likely to differ from TCR repertoires in blood. Naive subsets generally had larger estimated clonotype richness than memory subsets. Incomplete sequencing was indicated by rarefaction of sorted-subset datasets, despite the large sequencing depth. Across four donors, approximately 5% of naive CD4, around 3.5% of naive CD8, about 2.3% of memory CD4, and approximately 0.4% of memory CD8 clonotypes were shared.

Healthy HIV-negative adults with no recently reported acute infections or vaccinations were included as donors. Every donor was a Caucasian adult residing in Nashville, Tennessee, USA. Magnetic negative selection was used to enrich CD4+ T cells, after which naive cells were positively selected on CD45RA and the negative fraction became the memory subset. Blood was collected by leukapheresis, and PBMCs were isolated by Ficoll-Histopaque density gradient centrifugation and then cryopreserved in liquid nitrogen vapor phase. Purity and quantity of every magnetically sorted T cell population were checked by analytical flow cytometry. From each sorted fraction, genomic DNA was isolated and quantified by UV absorbance on a Nanodrop 2000c.

Rearrangement joined TRBV5-1 to TRBJ2-5; the D gene is perhaps TRBD2, from 7 matching bases. The specimen was naive CD4+ T cells sorted from blood. The sample's cell subset or site label, decoded: CD45RA+ positively selected. The sequence came from a man aged 18 to 30 in good health. In nucleotide form, the sequence is TGCGCCAGCAGCTCACAGGGCGGGGGTATGCGAGAGACCCAGTACTTC. It translates as CASSSQGGGMRETQYF.